This T cell receptor (beta chain) was profiled in a study of CD8 T cells in ankylosing spondylitis. Overall study results and limits: Reportedly, significant enrichment of disease-linked clones occurred in matched ankylosing spondylitis synovial fluid. Ankylosing spondylitis blood appeared to be characterized by a TCR beta motif of 8 or 9 highly homologous variants.

Researchers built TCR beta libraries using quantitative 5'-RACE with molecular barcodes. TCRdb passed the 5' RACE reads through MiXCR, listing each CDR3 protein once. The sample yields about 500,000 distinct CDR3 sequences, about 5.2% seen once. In germline, CDR1 is LGHNA, CDR2 YSLEER. The CDR3 has 17 amino acids. Germline trimming cut 4 bases from V and 2 bases from J; bases unmatched to any gene: 4. This clonotype came up a few times. The antigen is unknown. The V gene is TRBV4-3, the J gene TRBJ2-6; 11 bases align to TRBD1. The sample was blood, either unsorted or a sorted T cell fraction (not recorded which). The source is a male donor with ankylosing spondylitis. DNA of the CDR3: TGCGCCAGCAGCCCCCGGGACAGGGGGACTGGGGCCAACGTCCTGACTTTC. As protein: CASSPRDRGTGANVLTF.